This entry features one T cell receptor beta chain sequence. The sample comes from a study of beta chain features in type 1 diabetes. Trimming took 5 bases from V and 6 from J; bases not matched to a gene: 5. This CDR3 contains 14 residues. CDR1 is ENHRY and CDR2 is SYGVKD in the germline V gene. As every portion of the isolated RNA was reverse transcribed, the sequencing read expressed TCRB transcripts. The protocol was immunoSEQ multiplex PCR, while the TCRdb copy is restricted to in-frame clones and leaves out a portion. The top ten hold about 0.065% of the sample, which has 400,000 to 600,000 clones, approximately 28% seen once.

J is TRBJ2-2 and V is TRBV10-3, with 8 bases aligning to TRBD2. Sequenced sample: naive CD4+ T cells from blood. This TCR was recovered from a young man in good health. The CDR3 nucleotides read TGTGCCATCAGTTCACTAGCGGATGCCGGGGAGCTGTTTTTT. Amino acids: CAISSLADAGELFF.